This is a list of T cell receptor beta chains from one sample in a study of OX40 agonist ivuxolimab in advanced cancers. The assay was immunoSEQ multiplex PCR, and TCRdb's table has in-frame clones only and misses some. The table includes approximately 77,000 clones, more than 80% detected once. The source material was CD4+ or CD8+ T cells sorted from blood, sampled in a trial of the OX40 agonist ivuxolimab. The origin of the receptors is an adult with an advanced solid tumor such as melanoma, head and neck, liver or kidney cancer. Each CDR3 is given with its conserved first and last residue. Each record gives: J gene, D gene, V gene, clone size, CDR3 protein, CDR3 DNA. A D gene is named only where the DNA matches it firmly. The size of a clone is reported for some rows only, either as once, few or many, or as a class for expanded clones.

J: TRBJ2-7
D: NA
V: TRBV19
size: NA
CDR3: CASSPHPGVEQYF
DNA: TGTGCCAGTAGCCCCCACCCAGGAGTCGAGCAGTACTTC

J: TRBJ2-5
D: TRBD2
V: TRBV7-2
size: NA
CDR3: CASSMKAGSGGGTETQYF
DNA: TGTGCCAGCAGCATGAAGGCCGGGAGCGGGGGCGGGACGGAGACCCAGTACTTC

J: TRBJ1-2
D: NA
V: TRBV5-4
size: NA
CDR3: CASSFTGARGYTF
DNA: TGTGCCAGCAGCTTTACAGGCGCTAGGGGCTACACCTTC

J: TRBJ2-7
D: NA
V: TRBV6-6
size: NA
CDR3: CASSPNPYEQYF
DNA: TGTGCCAGCTCCCCGAATCCCTACGAGCAGTACTTC

J: TRBJ2-7
D: TRBD1
V: TRBV6-5
size: NA
CDR3: CASTSGTAYEQYF
DNA: TGTGCCAGCACCTCCGGGACAGCCTACGAGCAGTACTTC

J: TRBJ2-2
D: NA
V: TRBV4-1
size: once
CDR3: CASSQVTADTGELFF
DNA: TGCGCCAGCAGCCAAGTTACAGCCGACACCGGGGAGCTGTTTTTT

J: TRBJ2-7
D: NA
V: TRBV28
size: NA
CDR3: CASSPNYEQYF
DNA: TGTGCCAGCAGTCCGAACTACGAGCAGTACTTC

J: TRBJ1-2
D: TRBD1
V: TRBV12-5
size: once
CDR3: CASGRTGEALKGYTF
DNA: TGTGCTAGTGGTCGGACAGGGGAGGCTTTAAAGGGCTACACCTTC

J: TRBJ1-5
D: NA
V: TRBV7-9
size: NA
CDR3: CASSQGRLSRGNQPQHF
DNA: TGTGCCAGCAGCCAAGGCCGGCTGTCCAGGGGCAATCAGCCCCAGCATTTT

J: TRBJ1-2
D: NA
V: TRBV5-6
size: NA
CDR3: CASSFSRAFYGYTF
DNA: TGTGCCAGCAGCTTCTCCAGGGCTTTCTATGGCTACACCTTC

J: TRBJ2-1
D: TRBD1
V: TRBV5-1
size: NA
CDR3: CATRGTGSNEQFF
DNA: TGCGCCACCAGAGGGACAGGCTCCAATGAGCAGTTCTTC

J: TRBJ2-3
D: TRBD2
V: TRBV7-2
size: once
CDR3: CASSLAGLAGEDTQYF
DNA: TGTGCCAGCAGCTTAGCGGGACTAGCGGGAGAGGATACGCAGTATTTT

J: TRBJ2-1
D: NA
V: TRBV11-2
size: NA
CDR3: CASSLGGPLSEQFF
DNA: TGTGCCAGCAGCTTGGGAGGACCCCTAAGTGAGCAGTTCTTC

J: TRBJ2-7
D: NA
V: TRBV4-1
size: NA
CDR3: CASSQRPDRIVEQYF
DNA: TGCGCCAGCAGCCAGAGACCCGATCGAATAGTGGAGCAGTACTTC

J: TRBJ1-2
D: NA
V: TRBV5-6
size: NA
CDR3: CASSLYPDGYTF
DNA: TGTGCCAGCAGCTTGTATCCTGATGGCTACACCTTC

J: TRBJ1-1
D: TRBD1
V: TRBV15
size: NA
CDR3: CATREGTGNTEAFF
DNA: TGTGCCACCAGAGAAGGGACAGGGAACACTGAAGCTTTCTTT

J: TRBJ2-1
D: NA
V: TRBV18
size: once
CDR3: CATGASSYNEQFF
DNA: TGTGCCACGGGAGCGAGCTCCTACAATGAGCAGTTCTTC

J: TRBJ2-7
D: NA
V: TRBV19
size: NA
CDR3: CASSPPGYEQYF
DNA: TGTGCCAGTAGTCCCCCCGGCTACGAGCAGTACTTC

J: TRBJ2-7
D: TRBD2
V: TRBV4-2
size: once
CDR3: CASSQGVGTTYEQYF
DNA: TGTGCCAGCAGCCAAGGGGTCGGGACTACCTACGAGCAGTACTTC

J: TRBJ1-4
D: NA
V: TRBV6-5
size: NA
CDR3: CASSYLGGHEKLFF
DNA: TGTGCCAGCAGTTACCTCGGGGGGCACGAAAAACTGTTTTTT

J: TRBJ2-2
D: TRBD2
V: TRBV28
size: NA
CDR3: CASRVSGLTGELFF
DNA: TGTGCCAGCAGGGTTAGCGGGTTAACCGGGGAGCTGTTTTTT

J: TRBJ1-6
D: NA
V: TRBV6-5
size: NA
CDR3: CASSLSDGPYNSPLHF
DNA: TGTGCCAGCAGTTTATCGGACGGCCCGTATAATTCACCCCTCCACTTT

J: TRBJ2-5
D: NA
V: TRBV11-2
size: NA
CDR3: CASSLAPPETQYF
DNA: TGTGCCAGCAGCTTAGCCCCCCCCGAGACCCAGTACTTC

J: TRBJ2-1
D: NA
V: TRBV5-5
size: NA
CDR3: CASSLAGIEQFF
DNA: TGTGCCAGCAGCTTGGCGGGAATTGAGCAGTTCTTC

J: TRBJ1-3
D: NA
V: TRBV4-2
size: NA
CDR3: CASSQGGDNTIYF
DNA: TGTGCCAGCAGCCAAGGAGGTGACAACACCATATATTTT

J: TRBJ1-2
D: NA
V: TRBV2
size: NA
CDR3: CASSEATTGLGYTF
DNA: TGTGCCAGCAGTGAAGCCACGACCGGGCTGGGCTACACCTTC

J: TRBJ2-5
D: TRBD2
V: TRBV4-2
size: NA
CDR3: CASSQGGTSGASQETQYF
DNA: TGTGCCAGCAGCCAGGGGGGAACTAGCGGGGCCTCACAAGAGACCCAGTACTTC

J: TRBJ2-1
D: TRBD2
V: TRBV18
size: NA
CDR3: CASSPRAGVTPSSYNEQFF
DNA: TGTGCCAGCTCACCACGGGCGGGAGTAACACCCAGCTCCTACAATGAGCAGTTCTTC

J: TRBJ2-2
D: NA
V: TRBV11-2
size: NA
CDR3: CASSLRLAGELFF
DNA: TGTGCCAGCAGCTTACGACTAGCCGGGGAGCTGTTTTTT

J: TRBJ1-6
D: NA
V: TRBV2
size: NA
CDR3: CASSQGGNSPLHF
DNA: TGTGCCAGCAGCCAGGGTGGGAATTCACCCCTCCACTTT

J: TRBJ2-3
D: NA
V: TRBV7-2
size: NA
CDR3: CASSSNGGTDTQYF
DNA: TGTGCCAGCAGCTCAAATGGGGGCACAGATACGCAGTATTTT

J: TRBJ2-3
D: TRBD2
V: TRBV9
size: NA
CDR3: CASSVAGGDTQYF
DNA: TGTGCCAGCAGCGTAGCGGGAGGAGATACGCAGTATTTT